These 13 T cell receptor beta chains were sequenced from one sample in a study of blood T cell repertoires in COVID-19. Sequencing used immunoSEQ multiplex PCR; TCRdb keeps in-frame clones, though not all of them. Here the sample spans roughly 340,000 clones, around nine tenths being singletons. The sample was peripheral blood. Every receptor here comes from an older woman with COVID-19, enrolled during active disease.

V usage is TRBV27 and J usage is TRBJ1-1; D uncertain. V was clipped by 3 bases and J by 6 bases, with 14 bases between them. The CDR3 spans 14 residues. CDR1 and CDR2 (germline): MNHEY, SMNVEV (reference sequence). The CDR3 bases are TGTGCCAGCAGTTTTCAGGCGGGGTTAGCTGAAGCTTTCTTT. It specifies CASSFQAGLAEAFF.

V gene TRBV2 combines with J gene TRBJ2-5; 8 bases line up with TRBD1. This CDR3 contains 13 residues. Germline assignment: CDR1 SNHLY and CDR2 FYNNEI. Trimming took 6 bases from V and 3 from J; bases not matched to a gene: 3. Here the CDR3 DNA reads TGTGCCAGCAGGGCAGGGGGCGAAGAGACCCAGTACTTC. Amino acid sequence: CASRAGGEETQYF.

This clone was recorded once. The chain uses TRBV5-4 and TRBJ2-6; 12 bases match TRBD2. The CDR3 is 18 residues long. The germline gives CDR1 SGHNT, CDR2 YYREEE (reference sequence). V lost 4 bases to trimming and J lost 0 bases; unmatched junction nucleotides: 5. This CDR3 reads CASSIGTSGFSGANVLTF. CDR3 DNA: TGTGCCAGCAGCATCGGGACTAGCGGGTTCTCTGGGGCCAACGTCCTGACTTTC.

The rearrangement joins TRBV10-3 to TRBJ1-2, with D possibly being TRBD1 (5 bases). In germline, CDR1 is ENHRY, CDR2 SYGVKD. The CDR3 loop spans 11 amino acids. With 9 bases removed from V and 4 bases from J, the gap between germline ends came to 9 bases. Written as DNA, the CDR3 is TGTGCCATGGGGCAGGGCTATGGCTACACCTTC. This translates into CAMGQGYGYTF.

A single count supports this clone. The CDR3 bases are TGTGCCAGTAGTATACGGCCAGGGGGAGGAAGCAATCAGCCCCAGCATTTT. Amino acids: CASSIRPGGGSNQPQHF. V and J are TRBV19 and TRBJ1-5; 7 bases are shared with TRBD1. This CDR3 contains 17 residues. Germline assignment: CDR1 LNHDA and CDR2 SQIVND (reference sequence). The junction had 8 bases not matched to a gene; V was cut back by 2 bases and J by 1 base. The variable domain in full, with the rest retrieved from reference TRBV19 and TRBJ1-5, is DGGITQSPKYLFRKEGQNVTLSCEQNLNHDAMYWYRQDPGQGLRLIYYSQIVNDFQKGDIAEGYSVSREKKESFPLTVTSAQKNPTAFYLCASSIRPGGGSNQPQHFGDGTRLSIL.

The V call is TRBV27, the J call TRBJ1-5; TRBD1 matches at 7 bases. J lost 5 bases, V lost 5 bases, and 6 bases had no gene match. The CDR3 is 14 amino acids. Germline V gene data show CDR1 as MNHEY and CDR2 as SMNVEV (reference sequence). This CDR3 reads CASSPLTGYQPQHF. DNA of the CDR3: TGTGCCAGCAGTCCCCTGACAGGGTATCAGCCCCAGCATTTT.

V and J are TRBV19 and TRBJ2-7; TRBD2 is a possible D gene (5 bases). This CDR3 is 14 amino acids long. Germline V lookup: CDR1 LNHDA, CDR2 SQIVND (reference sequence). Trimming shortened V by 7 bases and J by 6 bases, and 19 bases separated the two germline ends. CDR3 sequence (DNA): TGTGCCAGTAACGGGCCGGGATCAGGAGGCGAGCAGTACTTC. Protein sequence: CASNGPGSGGEQYF.

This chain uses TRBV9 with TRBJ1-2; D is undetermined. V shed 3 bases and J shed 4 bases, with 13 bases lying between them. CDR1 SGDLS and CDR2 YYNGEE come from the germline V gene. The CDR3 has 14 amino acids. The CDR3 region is CASSALQQFYGYTF. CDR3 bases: TGTGCCAGCAGCGCCTTACAACAGTTCTATGGCTACACCTTC.

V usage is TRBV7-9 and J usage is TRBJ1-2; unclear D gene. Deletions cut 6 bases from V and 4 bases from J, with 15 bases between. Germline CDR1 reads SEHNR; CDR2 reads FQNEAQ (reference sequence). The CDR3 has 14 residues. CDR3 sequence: CASSPAGSFYGYTF. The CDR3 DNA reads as TGTGCCAGCAGTCCCGCCGGGTCCTTCTATGGCTACACCTTC.

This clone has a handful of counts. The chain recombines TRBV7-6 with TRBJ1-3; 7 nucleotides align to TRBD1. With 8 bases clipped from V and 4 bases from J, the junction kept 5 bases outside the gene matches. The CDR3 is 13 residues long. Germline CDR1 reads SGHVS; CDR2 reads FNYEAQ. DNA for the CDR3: TGTGCCAGCGCTCGGGACAGAGGAAACACCATATATTTT. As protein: CASARDRGNTIYF.

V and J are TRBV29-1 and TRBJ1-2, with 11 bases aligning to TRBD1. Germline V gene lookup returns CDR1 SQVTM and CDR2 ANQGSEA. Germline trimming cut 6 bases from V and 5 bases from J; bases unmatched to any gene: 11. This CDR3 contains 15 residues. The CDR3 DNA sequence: TGCAGCGTGGCGCCCGGGACAGGGGGTTATTATGGCTACACCTTC. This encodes CSVAPGTGGYYGYTF.

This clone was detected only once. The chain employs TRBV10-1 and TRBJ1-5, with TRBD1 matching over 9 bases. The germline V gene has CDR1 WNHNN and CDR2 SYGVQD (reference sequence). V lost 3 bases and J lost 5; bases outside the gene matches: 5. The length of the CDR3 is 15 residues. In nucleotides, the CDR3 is TGCGCCAGCAGTGAATTCAGGGACAGGGATCAGCCCCAGCATTTT. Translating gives CASSEFRDRDQPQHF.

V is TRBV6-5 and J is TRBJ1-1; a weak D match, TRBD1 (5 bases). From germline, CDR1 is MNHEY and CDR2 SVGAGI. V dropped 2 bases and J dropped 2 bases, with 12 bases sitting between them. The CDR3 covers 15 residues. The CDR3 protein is CASSYGALPNTEAFF. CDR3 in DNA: TGTGCCAGCAGTTACGGGGCTCTACCCAACACTGAAGCTTTCTTT.